A selection of T cell receptor beta chains follows, all from one sample in a study of graft-versus-host responses after intestinal transplantation. Method: immunoSEQ multiplex PCR; TCRdb's copy keeps in-frame clones and lacks some. The table includes approximately 8,700 clones, 31% detected once. The sequencing here drew on alloreactive CD4+ T cells from a mixed lymphocyte reaction culture, taken before intestinal transplant. These receptor sequences come from a human patient who received an intestinal transplant. CDR3s include the opening cysteine and the closing phenylalanine or tryptophan. The D gene is left open where the match is weak. A row's size may be missing; if present it is once, few, many or a size class.

DNA	CDR3	J	size	D	V
TGTGCCAGCAGCTTAAGACGCACGGGCCCGACAGGGAACTCCTACGAGCAGTACTTC	CASSLRRTGPTGNSYEQYF	TRBJ2-7	NA	TRBD1	TRBV11-2
TGTGCCAGCAGCTTCTCCGAGAATCAGCCCCAGCATTTT	CASSFSENQPQHF	TRBJ1-5	NA	NA	TRBV7-2
TGTGCCAGCAGTCTTGTCGGGTACACTGAAGCTTTCTTT	CASSLVGYTEAFF	TRBJ1-1	few	NA	TRBV5-6
TGTGCCAGCAGCATCAGGTCCCGCCAGCCCGAGAGCCAGTACTTC	CASSIRSRQPESQYF	TRBJ2-7	medium-sized	NA	TRBV21-1
TGTGCCAGCAGTTTTGGACAAAGGGCTTTCTTT	CASSFGQRAFF	TRBJ1-1	NA	NA	TRBV6-5
TGTGCCAGCAGTGAAAGTTTTGGGGGGGTTTGGAACGAGCAGTACTTC	CASSESFGGVWNEQYF	TRBJ2-7	NA	TRBD2	TRBV6-1
TGTGCCAGCAGCCCCACAGGTTTCACTAATGAAAAACTGTTTTTT	CASSPTGFTNEKLFF	TRBJ1-4	few	NA	TRBV7-9
TGTGCCAGCCTAGACAGGGGGCATCAGCCCCAGCATTTT	CASLDRGHQPQHF	TRBJ1-5	NA	TRBD1	TRBV28
TGTGCCAGGGGGCGCAGGAACGAGCAGTACTTC	CARGRRNEQYF	TRBJ2-7	NA	NA	TRBV28
TGCAGTGCTAGTTCCAACAATGAGCAGTTCTTC	CSASSNNEQFF	TRBJ2-1	few	NA	TRBV20-1
TGTGCCAGCTCGCCTAGACTAGCGGGAGCTGGGGAGCAGTACTTC	CASSPRLAGAGEQYF	TRBJ2-7	NA	TRBD2	TRBV18
TGTGCCAGTAGTATGGGGGCCTCCCCCCAAGAGACCCAGTACTTC	CASSMGASPQETQYF	TRBJ2-5	NA	NA	TRBV19
TGCGCCAGCAGCTTACTCTCACTAGCGGGAGGGCCCAGGGAGCAGTTCTTC	CASSLLSLAGGPREQFF	TRBJ2-1	few	TRBD2	TRBV5-1
TGTGCCAGCAGGGGACTAGATGTTGCGAATGAGCAGTTCTTC	CASRGLDVANEQFF	TRBJ2-1	NA	TRBD2	TRBV27
TGTGCCAGCAGCAGGCTAGGACAGGGGATCCACCAGCCCCAGCATTTT	CASSRLGQGIHQPQHF	TRBJ1-5	NA	TRBD1	TRBV28
TGTGCCAGCAGCCTGGCGGCGGGAGGTACCGGGGAGCTGTTTTTT	CASSLAAGGTGELFF	TRBJ2-2	NA	TRBD2	TRBV7-3
TGTGCCAGCAGTTCCCCGGGAATAGCGGGGGGCTATGAGCAGTTCTTC	CASSSPGIAGGYEQFF	TRBJ2-1	few	TRBD2	TRBV6-6
TGTGCCAGTAGCGTGACAGTGGGCAATGAGCAGTTCTTC	CASSVTVGNEQFF	TRBJ2-1	medium-sized	NA	TRBV19
TGCGCCAGCAGCTTTAGGCGGGACAGGGGGGGGGTAAGCTATGGCTACACCTTC	CASSFRRDRGGVSYGYTF	TRBJ1-2	medium-sized	TRBD1	TRBV5-1
TGTGCCAGCAGTACCGGACTAGCGGGAGGACTCCAGTTCTTC	CASSTGLAGGLQFF	TRBJ2-1	few	TRBD2	TRBV6-5
TGTGCCAGCTCACCACTTGGTCAGGGGAGCGGCGAGCAGTACTTC	CASSPLGQGSGEQYF	TRBJ2-7	few	NA	TRBV18
TGTGCCAGCAGCCTGGACCAGGGCGGGCAGTATTTT	CASSLDQGGQYF	TRBJ2-3	NA	NA	TRBV7-3
TGTGCCAGCTCACCTGTAGCAGGGTCCGGAAACACCATATATTTT	CASSPVAGSGNTIYF	TRBJ1-3	few	NA	TRBV18
TGTGCCAGCAGTTTAGGTCTAGCGGGAGGCTCCTACAATGAGCAGTTCTTC	CASSLGLAGGSYNEQFF	TRBJ2-1	NA	TRBD2	TRBV28
TGTGCCGTCGGGATTTACAATGAGCAGTTCTTC	CAVGIYNEQFF	TRBJ2-1	NA	NA	TRBV5-4
TGTGCCAGCAGTTACGGGCGGGGCCTCTACGAGCAGTACTTC	CASSYGRGLYEQYF	TRBJ2-7	NA	NA	TRBV6-5
TGTGCCAGCAGTGTGGGACTAGCGGCTACAGATACGCAGTATTTT	CASSVGLAATDTQYF	TRBJ2-3	medium-sized	TRBD2	TRBV2
TGTGCCAGCAGTGGGACAGGGATAAGGCTTTATAGCAATCAGCCCCAGCATTTT	CASSGTGIRLYSNQPQHF	TRBJ1-5	few	TRBD1	TRBV6-1
TGTGCCAGCAGTTTCCCCAGCGACAGGGGGCGAAACGAGCAGTACTTC	CASSFPSDRGRNEQYF	TRBJ2-7	few	TRBD1	TRBV28
TGTGCCAGCAGCACCACAGGGGTCTCCACTGAAGCTTTCTTT	CASSTTGVSTEAFF	TRBJ1-1	NA	TRBD1	TRBV7-3
TGTGCCAGCAGCTCTGATGGCTCTAGCACAGATACGCAGTATTTT	CASSSDGSSTDTQYF	TRBJ2-3	NA	NA	TRBV11-2
TGCAGTGCTGGACAGCCCGATGAAGCTTTCTTT	CSAGQPDEAFF	TRBJ1-1	NA	NA	TRBV20-1
TGCACCAGCAGCCACGGGGGGTTATCCTACGAGCAGTACTTC	CTSSHGGLSYEQYF	TRBJ2-7	NA	NA	TRBV1
TGTGCCAGCAGCGTAGCAGCGGGAGGAGGCGAGCAGTACTTC	CASSVAAGGGEQYF	TRBJ2-7	few	TRBD2	TRBV9
TGTGCCAGCAGCGATACGGACAGATCCTACGAGCAGTACTTC	CASSDTDRSYEQYF	TRBJ2-7	NA	NA	TRBV7-9
TGTGCCAGCAGCTTACCCTTCCCCTACGAGCAGTACTTC	CASSLPFPYEQYF	TRBJ2-7	few	NA	TRBV11-2
TGCAGCGTTAGGTTCAGGGGGAGCTCCTACGAGCAGTACTTC	CSVRFRGSSYEQYF	TRBJ2-7	NA	TRBD1	TRBV29-1
TGTGCCAGCAGTGTGGGCAGGGGTGTGACGGGGGCCAACGTCCTGACTTTC	CASSVGRGVTGANVLTF	TRBJ2-6	NA	NA	TRBV2
TGTGCCAGCAGAAAAGGGACAGGGGATAATATCTACTATGGCTACACCTTC	CASRKGTGDNIYYGYTF	TRBJ1-2	NA	TRBD1	TRBV5-4
TGTGCCAGCAGTGTGGAGGGACAGGGCTACAATGAGCAGTTCTTC	CASSVEGQGYNEQFF	TRBJ2-1	NA	TRBD1	TRBV2
TGTGCCACCAGCAGAGATCTACCCCATACGCAGTATTTT	CATSRDLPHTQYF	TRBJ2-3	few	NA	TRBV15
TGTGCCAGCAGTTCAGAGGTCCCCGGGTTCCAGTGGATGGGAAAACTGTTTTTT	CASSSEVPGFQWMGKLFF	TRBJ1-4	NA	NA	TRBV27
TGTGCCAGTGCAGGGGCTTATTCGGGCTACACCTTC	CASAGAYSGYTF	TRBJ1-2	medium-sized	NA	TRBV19
TGTGCCTGGAGTAGCGGGCCCCCCACAGATACGCAGTATTTT	CAWSSGPPTDTQYF	TRBJ2-3	few	NA	TRBV30
TGTGCCAGCAGCGTAGTCGGGACATCCTACGAGCGGTACTTC	CASSVVGTSYERYF	TRBJ2-7	NA	NA	TRBV9
TGTGCCAGCAGTTCTCCCCATAAGGGGGAAAAACTGTTTTTT	CASSSPHKGEKLFF	TRBJ1-4	NA	NA	TRBV27
TGTGCAAGTCGCTTCATAGACAGGCTAGCCAAAAACATTCAGTACTTC	CASRFIDRLAKNIQYF	TRBJ2-4	few	NA	TRBV12-2
TGTGCCAGCAGCTTAAACAGGGGTTCGAGCTCTGGAAACACCATATATTTT	CASSLNRGSSSGNTIYF	TRBJ1-3	NA	TRBD1	TRBV7-2
TGTGCCAGCACCACTGGGGGGGCGCCCTCCTACGAGCAGTACTTC	CASTTGGAPSYEQYF	TRBJ2-7	NA	NA	TRBV28
TGTGCCAGCTCACCGTTGGACAGGAGCGCTAACTATGGCTACACCTTC	CASSPLDRSANYGYTF	TRBJ1-2	NA	TRBD1	TRBV18
TGTGCCAGCACCTCCCAGGCTGGTTTCTCCTACAATGAGCAGTTCTTC	CASTSQAGFSYNEQFF	TRBJ2-1	few	NA	TRBV11-2
TGTGCCAGCAGCTGGGGGGGGAGCGGGAGTCCAGATACGCAGTATTTT	CASSWGGSGSPDTQYF	TRBJ2-3	NA	TRBD2	TRBV9
TGTGCCAGCAGTGAATGGGGCGCCGGAGCCAAAAACATTCAGTACTTC	CASSEWGAGAKNIQYF	TRBJ2-4	medium-sized	NA	TRBV2
TGCGCCAGCAGCCAAGAGCGGCGGCTGAACACTGAAGCTTTCTTT	CASSQERRLNTEAFF	TRBJ1-1	NA	NA	TRBV4-1
TGTGCCAGCAGCTTAAGTGGGAGGGCCGGGAATGAGCAGTTCTTC	CASSLSGRAGNEQFF	TRBJ2-1	few	TRBD2	TRBV11-2
TGTGCCAGCAGTCCACCGGGGGCGGGGGGGCCTAATGAGCAGTTCTTC	CASSPPGAGGPNEQFF	TRBJ2-1	NA	TRBD2	TRBV28
TGTGCCAACTATTACGAGCAGTACTTC	CANYYEQYF	TRBJ2-7	medium-sized	NA	TRBV13